This T cell receptor (beta chain) emerged from a study of CD8+CD57+ T cells in acquired aplastic anemia. For the study at large: Average DNA yield from sorted CD4+ and CD8+ cells was about 2.9 ug.

An expansion of CD8+CD57+ cells by flow cytometry had been shown in patients chosen for sequencing. General study findings and limits: Patients had twenty-nine CD8+ CDR3 sequences in common with controls (the shared set).

According to the study, genomic DNA was the template for TCR beta VDJ and CDR3 profiling. Using its own MiXCR run on the reads, TCRdb lists one record per CDR3 protein. This table has about half a million distinct CDR3 sequences, around a third appearing once. V was cut by 8 bases and J by 0 bases, with 13 bases left in between. The length of the CDR3 is 14 residues. Germline CDR1 reads SNHLY; CDR2 reads FYNNEI. This clonotype has ten or more counts. Antigen: not known. The clonotype comes from a human donor with aplastic anemia. This chain joins TRBV2 and TRBJ1-1; D is ambiguous. The sample taken for sequencing was sorted CD4+, CD8+, or CD8+CD57+ T cells (not recorded which) from PBMCs. CDR3: CASEGALMNTEAFF. DNA for the CDR3: TGTGCCAGCGAGGGAGCCCTAATGAACACTGAAGCTTTCTTT.